A selection of T cell receptor beta chains follows, all from one sample in a study of blood T cell repertoires in COVID-19. The repertoire was sequenced with immunoSEQ multiplex PCR; TCRdb's copy has only in-frame clones and lacks some. The table shows 250,000 to 300,000 clones, with roughly 87% occurring only once. Sequencing was done on a sample of peripheral blood. These receptors all stem from a woman aged 50 to 60 who had recovered from COVID-19. The CDR3 runs from the conserved cysteine through the conserved F or W. A D gene is named only where the DNA matches it firmly. Where a row states a size, it is once, few, many or the class of an expanded clone; other rows omit it.

CDR3 protein	CDR3 DNA	clone size	D gene	V gene	J gene
CASGTPKGKQFF	TGTGCCAGTGGGACACCGAAAGGAAAGCAGTTCTTC	.	.	TRBV19	TRBJ2-1
CASVASGRPDTQYF	TGTGCCAGCGTCGCTAGCGGGAGGCCAGATACGCAGTATTTT	.	TRBD2	TRBV6-5	TRBJ2-3
CAWSPPDRLLMNTEAFF	TGTGCCTGGAGTCCACCGGACAGGTTGCTTATGAACACTGAAGCTTTCTTT	.	TRBD1	TRBV30	TRBJ1-1
CASSTTGTGYTETQYF	TGCGCCAGCAGCACAACCGGGACAGGGTACACTGAGACCCAGTACTTC	.	TRBD1	TRBV5-1	TRBJ2-5
CASSGQAEKLFF	TGTGCCAGCAGCGGACAAGCTGAAAAACTGTTTTTT	.	.	TRBV7-9	TRBJ1-4
CASSLGVAGGGGKTQYF	TGTGCCAGCAGCTTAGGGGTAGCGGGAGGCGGAGGAAAGACCCAGTACTTC	.	TRBD2	TRBV7-2	TRBJ2-5
CAAGGGSANTGELFF	TGTGCCGCGGGCGGGGGCAGCGCGAACACCGGGGAGCTGTTTTTT	.	.	TRBV7-8	TRBJ2-2
CSASALPGGSDEQFF	TGCAGTGCTAGTGCCCTGCCAGGGGGCTCGGATGAGCAGTTCTTC	once	TRBD1	TRBV20-1	TRBJ2-1
CASSHTSPNEKLFF	TGTGCCAGTAGTCACACCTCTCCTAATGAAAAACTGTTTTTT	.	.	TRBV19	TRBJ1-4
CASSPGQGRYEQYF	TGTGCCAGCAGCCCAGGACAGGGCCGGTACGAGCAGTACTTC	.	TRBD1	TRBV5-4	TRBJ2-7
CASSQETESYGYTF	TGCGCCAGCAGCCAAGAGACAGAAAGCTATGGCTACACCTTC	.	.	TRBV4-3	TRBJ1-2
CAWSVAGAGLYEQYF	TGTGCCTGGAGTGTAGCGGGGGCAGGGCTCTACGAGCAGTACTTC	.	TRBD2	TRBV30	TRBJ2-7
CATSSTTGGTEAFF	TGTGCCACCAGTTCAACTACAGGGGGCACTGAAGCTTTCTTT	.	TRBD1	TRBV15	TRBJ1-1
CASSSDMGGVAAEAFF	TGTGCCAGCAGTTCCGACATGGGCGGAGTAGCGGCTGAAGCTTTCTTT	.	.	TRBV7-6	TRBJ1-1
CASSWTGREQFF	TGTGCCAGCAGTTGGACAGGGCGCGAGCAGTTCTTC	.	TRBD1	TRBV6-5	TRBJ2-1
CSARSGDTQYF	TGCAGTGCTAGATCGGGGGATACGCAGTATTTT	.	.	TRBV20-1	TRBJ2-3
CASSPLGPGGEQYF	TGTGCCAGCAGCCCCCTCGGGCCGGGGGGCGAGCAGTACTTC	.	TRBD2	TRBV7-2	TRBJ2-7
CASSQLAGAPPHEQYF	TGCGCCAGCAGCCAACTAGCGGGGGCCCCCCCCCACGAGCAGTACTTC	.	TRBD2	TRBV4-3	TRBJ2-7
CASSETGLAGASETQYF	TGTGCCAGCAGTGAAACCGGGCTAGCGGGAGCGAGTGAGACCCAGTACTTC	.	TRBD2	TRBV2	TRBJ2-5
CASSSGGAPGQGTYGYTF	TGTGCCAGCAGCTCGGGGGGGGCACCGGGACAGGGGACCTATGGCTACACCTTC	.	TRBD1	TRBV5-4	TRBJ1-2
CASSSWPTDTQYF	TGTGCCAGCAGCTCATGGCCCACAGATACGCAGTATTTT	.	.	TRBV5-4	TRBJ2-3
CASSQGGPRLNTEAFF	TGTGCCAGCAGCCAAGGAGGGCCACGACTGAACACTGAAGCTTTCTTT	.	.	TRBV3-1/TRBV3-2	TRBJ1-1
CASSPNPRGTDTQYF	TGCGCCAGCAGCCCGAACCCCCGGGGCACAGATACGCAGTATTTT	.	.	TRBV5-1	TRBJ2-3
CAISDFSGAGELFF	TGTGCCATCAGTGACTTTTCAGGGGCCGGGGAGCTGTTTTTT	.	.	TRBV10-3	TRBJ2-2
CASSFPGRNYGYTF	TGTGCCAGCAGCTTCCCCGGGAGGAACTATGGCTACACCTTC	.	.	TRBV5-4	TRBJ1-2
CASSPKKDRDSGNTIYF	TGTGCCAGCAGTCCGAAAAAAGACAGGGACTCTGGAAACACCATATATTTT	.	TRBD1	TRBV27	TRBJ1-3
CASSQGPTSGSYEQYF	TGCGCCAGCAGCCAAGGGCCGACTAGCGGCTCCTACGAGCAGTACTTC	.	TRBD2	TRBV4-3	TRBJ2-7
CASSGERGYTF	TGTGCCAGCTCAGGGGAGCGGGGCTACACCTTC	.	.	TRBV6-5	TRBJ1-2
CASSPLPIYGYTF	TGTGCCAGCAGTCCTCTACCTATCTATGGCTACACCTTC	few	.	TRBV27	TRBJ1-2
CSAVMDSLNQPQHF	TGCAGCGCCGTAATGGACAGTCTTAATCAGCCCCAGCATTTT	.	.	TRBV29-1	TRBJ1-5
CASSIGRRGQGSSKAFF	TGCGCCAGCAGCATTGGCCGTAGGGGACAGGGGTCCTCTAAAGCTTTCTTT	.	TRBD1	TRBV5-1	TRBJ1-1
CASSLDAGGYTF	TGTGCCAGCAGCTTAGACGCGGGTGGCTACACCTTC	.	.	TRBV7-2	TRBJ1-2
CASSRARTDTQYF	TGTGCCAGCTCACGAGCCCGCACAGATACGCAGTATTTT	.	.	TRBV18	TRBJ2-3
CASSLRAGSLQGYF	TGTGCCAGCAGCTTAAGAGCGGGATCCCTTCAGGGGTACTTC	once	TRBD2	TRBV11-2	TRBJ2-7
CASSFTGQGTEAFF	TGCGCCAGCAGCTTTACAGGACAGGGAACTGAAGCTTTCTTT	.	TRBD1	TRBV5-1	TRBJ1-1
CASSIQGKTLHF	TGTGCCAGCAGCATACAGGGAAAGACCCTCCACTTT	.	.	TRBV28	TRBJ1-6
CASSFWDSDYGYTF	TGTGCCAGCAGCTTTTGGGACAGTGACTATGGCTACACCTTC	.	TRBD1	TRBV5-6	TRBJ1-2
CASSFSGTSGANTGELFF	TGTGCCAGCAGCTTCTCCGGGACTAGCGGGGCGAACACCGGGGAGCTGTTTTTT	.	TRBD2	TRBV11-2	TRBJ2-2
CASSITGAGYNEQFF	TGTGCCAGTAGTATTACAGGGGCTGGCTACAATGAGCAGTTCTTC	few	TRBD1	TRBV19	TRBJ2-1
CASSPSSYEQYF	TGTGCCAGCAGCCCTAGCTCCTACGAGCAGTACTTC	.	.	TRBV7-2	TRBJ2-7
CAWSVKGERVYGYTF	TGTGCCTGGAGTGTAAAGGGGGAACGAGTCTATGGCTACACCTTC	.	.	TRBV30	TRBJ1-2
CASSQGDRGIEAYTF	TGCGCCAGCAGCCAAGGGGACAGGGGAATAGAGGCCTACACCTTC	.	TRBD1	TRBV4-1	TRBJ1-2
CASSSQGYTEAFF	TGTGCCAGCAGCTCACAGGGGTACACTGAAGCTTTCTTT	.	TRBD1	TRBV5-5	TRBJ1-1
CASSTRQQETQYF	TGTGCCAGCAGCACTCGACAGCAAGAGACCCAGTACTTC	.	.	TRBV7-3	TRBJ2-5
CASSPRETYGYTF	TGTGCCAGCTCACCACGAGAAACCTATGGCTACACCTTC	.	.	TRBV18	TRBJ1-2
CASSLVGQGENTEAFF	TGTGCCAGCAGCTTAGTGGGACAGGGGGAGAACACTGAAGCTTTCTTT	.	TRBD1	TRBV11-1	TRBJ1-1
CAWIGRGLSYGYTF	TGTGCCTGGATTGGGCGGGGGCTAAGCTATGGCTACACCTTC	.	.	TRBV30	TRBJ1-2
CASSSSTGVRAFF	TGTGCCAGCAGCTCGTCAACAGGGGTGCGGGCTTTCTTT	.	TRBD1	TRBV7-2	TRBJ1-1
CASSGLSGANVLTF	TGCGCCAGCAGCGGACTCTCTGGGGCCAACGTCCTGACTTTC	.	.	TRBV5-1	TRBJ2-6
CASSPRPAQDTEAFF	TGTGCCAGCAGCCCCCGTCCCGCGCAGGACACTGAAGCTTTCTTT	.	.	TRBV7-6	TRBJ1-1
CASSPRPSGGTRNEQFF	TGTGCCAGCTCACCACGGCCTAGCGGGGGTACTCGGAATGAGCAGTTCTTC	.	TRBD2	TRBV18	TRBJ2-1
CASSWTEETQYF	TGTGCCAGCAGCTGGACTGAAGAGACCCAGTACTTC	.	.	TRBV28	TRBJ2-5
CASSKKGAGNEAFF	TGTGCCAGTAGTAAGAAGGGGGCAGGGAATGAAGCTTTCTTT	.	TRBD1	TRBV19	TRBJ1-1
CASSLGLAAVNTGELFF	TGTGCCAGCAGCTTAGGACTAGCGGCAGTTAACACCGGGGAGCTGTTTTTT	.	TRBD2	TRBV7-9	TRBJ2-2
CASSLGGTGSVDGYTF	TGTGCCAGTAGTCTGGGAGGGACAGGGAGTGTTGATGGCTACACCTTC	.	TRBD1	TRBV19	TRBJ1-2
CASRYSMKETQYF	TGTGCCAGCAGATACTCTATGAAAGAGACCCAGTACTTC	.	.	TRBV28	TRBJ2-5
CASSSGHRGGYGYTF	TGTGCCAGCAGCTCAGGACACAGGGGGGGATATGGCTACACCTTC	.	TRBD1	TRBV7-6	TRBJ1-2
CASSYVAAPGNTEAFF	TGTGCCAGCAGTTACGTGGCAGCGCCGGGAAACACTGAAGCTTTCTTT	.	.	TRBV6-5	TRBJ1-1
CATRAGEGELFF	TGCGCCACCAGAGCGGGGGAGGGGGAGCTGTTTTTT	.	TRBD2	TRBV10-2	TRBJ2-2
CATSDSGRGAGYTF	TGTGCCACCAGTGATTCAGGCAGGGGGGCTGGCTACACCTTC	.	TRBD1	TRBV24-1	TRBJ1-2